The T cell receptor (beta chain) described here comes from a study of blood T cell repertoires in COVID-19. Across the study: Whether acute or convalescent, the COVID-19 samples came from the United States, Italy and Spain. T cells, B-cell-depleted T cells, or PBMCs supplied cDNA or gDNA.

The V and J ends lost 4 bases and 1 base, in that order; junction bases with no gene match: 7. The CDR3 has 15 residues. Germline lookup yields CDR1 MDHEN and CDR2 SYDVKM. Original processing notes: Amplification with reference gene primers provided the estimates of nucleated cell counts. Method: immunoSEQ multiplex PCR; TCRdb's copy keeps in-frame clones and lacks some. V and J calls and clone size follow that table, whereas D and trimming were derived from the DNA. The sample contains around 60,000 clones, about 90% of which appear only once. Material: peripheral blood. The clonotype comes from a man between 60 and 75 years old with acute or convalescent COVID-19. The rearrangement links TRBV28 to TRBJ2-7; TRBD1 matches at 7 bases. CDR3 in DNA: TGTGCCAGCAGTTCTTATCGGACAGGTTCCTACGAGCAGTACTTC. Protein product: CASSSYRTGSYEQYF.